A selection of T cell receptor beta chains follows, all from one sample in a study of blood T cells in healthy people across ages. MiXCR, run by TCRdb on the 5' RACE reads, gives a single entry per CDR3 protein. The sample shows under 1,000,000 distinct CDR3 sequences, around 45% of them seen only once. The sequenced sample was blood. The source of these receptors is a man older than 75 in good health. Each CDR3 is given without its conserved first and last residue. Fields, in order: J gene, V gene, CDR3 protein.

TRBJ2-3,TRBV6-2/TRBV6-3,ASSNEASGSFGWTDTQY
NA,TRBV6-2/TRBV6-3,ASSYSTAGGYEQY
TRBJ2-7,TRBV28,VSKGDTTYEQY
NA,TRBV20-1,SARDGRRETQY
TRBJ2-1,TRBV4-1,ASSRATGNEQF
TRBJ2-1,TRBV30,ACVMKVALSYNEQF
TRBJ2-3,TRBV3-1,ASSQVGLYTDTQY
TRBJ2-3,TRBV14,ASSQDKQILTDTQY
TRBJ2-1,TRBV29-1,SVGSRSYNEQF
TRBJ2-7,TRBV6-2/TRBV6-3,ASSYPGKVNEQY
TRBJ2-1,TRBV27,ANGTGNNEQF
TRBJ2-7,TRBV6-2/TRBV6-3,ASRQDWTGEQY
TRBJ2-7,TRBV3-1,ASSQGGEGQVY
TRBJ2-2,TRBV20-1,SARDRWGGWNTGELF
TRBJ1-1,TRBV7-2,ASSITGPNTEAF
TRBJ2-4,TRBV5-1,ASSLGTGGGNIQY
TRBJ1-1,TRBV12-3/TRBV12-4,ASSLGGELNTEAF
TRBJ2-1,TRBV11-2,ASSPQANRYNEQF
TRBJ2-1,TRBV5-1,ASSLPAQFYSYNEQF
NA,TRBV5-1,ASSLGGSRNEQY
TRBJ2-6,TRBV2,ASTRANVLT
TRBJ2-1,TRBV21-1,ASSSRRWASGSRPVYNEQF
TRBJ1-2,TRBV29-1,SVREGQGAYGYT
TRBJ2-7,TRBV2,ASSDGQSYEQY
TRBJ1-1,TRBV14,ASKGATEAF
TRBJ2-1,TRBV20-1,SAETSASSYNEQF
TRBJ1-5,TRBV5-1,ASRQGSNQPQH
TRBJ2-5,TRBV20-1,SARDPERETQY
TRBJ2-7,TRBV29-1,SVDGGQGGSYEQY
TRBJ1-2,TRBV30,AWSIAGGYT
TRBJ2-5,TRBV3-1,ASSQWGETQY
TRBJ2-1,TRBV14,ASSQGAGYEQF
TRBJ2-3,TRBV7-6,ASSRGQGARTQY
TRBJ2-1,TRBV2,ASSPLAGRFNEQF
TRBJ1-5,TRBV12-3/TRBV12-4,ASSPPTGNQPQH
TRBJ2-3,TRBV9,ASSAQGAGGADTQY
TRBJ2-1,TRBV5-5,ASSPERARYNEQF
TRBJ2-5,TRBV7-2,ASSRDTSNNEQY
TRBJ2-3,TRBV7-2,ASSRDHTDTQY
TRBJ2-7,TRBV20-1,SARNVEGGDYEQY
TRBJ2-1,TRBV24-1,ATGEGSSYNEQF
TRBJ2-1,TRBV27,ASSLSERGLSYNEQF
TRBJ2-1,TRBV14,ANSSRLGSEQF
TRBJ2-7,TRBV25-1,ASSESGDRYEQY
TRBJ2-7,TRBV28,ASTLGRAAYEQY